The present TCR beta chain was sequenced within a study of control samples from healthy donors and cancer patients (dated by TCRdb to 2019 to 2021). With regard to this clone: Its antigen target is currently unknown. No clone much larger than this one lies a single base away; base qualities are absent.

Libraries were constructed by the immunoSEQ multiplex PCR assay. Here the immuneACCESS table is served through TCRdb, limited to in-frame sequences with V and J called. Missing clones are a known gap in these copies; in checked studies unresolved V genes cover under half, and the rest lacks a known reason. This sample is represented by over 65,000 clones; around 90% of them were singletons. The ten top clones hold under 10% of the sample. The cysteine opens and the phenylalanine closes a CDR3 of 16 amino acids. Of all the DNA, just the CDR3 is kept, 48 bases in frame from base 1. The CDR1 and CDR2 encoded by the germline V gene are MGHRA and YSYEKL. V and J lose 0 bases and 1 base, and a span of 10 bases separates them.

Sequencing was carried out using PBMCs. The chain employs TRBV4-1 and TRBJ2-1; TRBD2 might be the D gene, on 7 matching bases. This receptor was taken from a woman aged 45-60 years with colorectal cancer. The sequenced DNA is TGCGCCAGCAGCCAAGATGCGGGGGCTTCCTACAATGAGCAGTTCTTC. It is translated as CASSQDAGASYNEQFF.